A selection of T cell receptor beta chains follows, all from one sample in a study of yellow fever vaccine responses in identical twins. One entry per CDR3 protein results from TCRdb running MiXCR on the RT-PCR reads. This table has approximately 2,200 distinct CDR3 sequences, roughly 32% appearing once. The sequencing used T cells from blood (PBMCs), unsorted or a sorted subset (not recorded which), collected before or after yellow fever vaccination (not recorded which). These TCRs come from a woman younger than 30 who received the yellow fever vaccine. CDR3s include the opening cysteine and the closing phenylalanine or tryptophan. A D gene is named only where the DNA matches it firmly. Rows give clone size only sometimes, using once, few, many, or a class for an expanded clone.

TRBJ2-5 TRBV20-1 NA large TGCAGTGCTAGAGTCCCTTCAGAGACAGAGACCCAGTACTTC CSARVPSETETQYF
TRBJ2-3 TRBV29-1 NA NA TGCAGCGTTGAACAGGGGACAGATACGCAGTATTTT CSVEQGTDTQYF
TRBJ2-7 TRBV7-3 NA NA TGTGCCAGCAGCTTAACACGGGGAAACTCCTACGAGCAGTACTTC CASSLTRGNSYEQYF
TRBJ2-7 TRBV7-9 NA NA TGTGCCAGCAGCTCCCAGGGTTTCTCCTACGAGCAGTACTTC CASSSQGFSYEQYF
TRBJ2-2 TRBV20-1 NA NA TGCAGTGCTAGAGAGGCGGGCGGGGAGCTGTTTTTT CSAREAGGELFF
TRBJ1-1 TRBV29-1 NA few TGCAGCGTTAAAGGAGGGGCCGGGAACACTGAAGCTTTCTTT CSVKGGAGNTEAFF
TRBJ2-3 TRBV15 TRBD2 NA TGTGCCACCAGCAGAGATCTAGCGGGGGCAAATACGCAGTATTTT CATSRDLAGANTQYF
TRBJ2-1 TRBV10-1 NA few TGCGCCAGCAGTGACCGGGACACCCCCTACAATGAGCAGTTCTTC CASSDRDTPYNEQFF
TRBJ2-6 TRBV6-2/TRBV6-3 NA few TGTGCCAGCAGCCACCGAGTATCTGGGGCCAACGTCCTGACTTTC CASSHRVSGANVLTF
TRBJ2-7 TRBV12-3/TRBV12-4 NA few TGTGCCAGCAGTTCACGGACAACCGACACCTACGAGCAGTACTTC CASSSRTTDTYEQYF
TRBJ2-5 TRBV12-3/TRBV12-4 NA few TGTGCCAGCAGTTTTCGGCAGGGGGAGACCCAGTACTTC CASSFRQGETQYF
TRBJ2-2 TRBV30 NA few TGTGCCTGGAGTGTCGGGGACACCGGGGAGCTGTTTTTT CAWSVGDTGELFF
TRBJ1-1 TRBV6-4 TRBD1 NA TGTGCCAGCAGTGATGGGACAGGGGTGGCCACTGAAGCTTTCTTT CASSDGTGVATEAFF
TRBJ1-2 TRBV4-1 NA NA TGCGCCAGCAGCCCTAGACCTATCGATGAGAGTGGCTACACCTTC CASSPRPIDESGYTF
TRBJ2-1 TRBV5-1 TRBD2 NA TGCGCCAGCAGCTCAGCTATGGGCGGGGGGACCTACAATGAGCAGTTCTTC CASSSAMGGGTYNEQFF
TRBJ2-3 TRBV11-2 NA NA TGTGCCAGCAGAAGCACAGATACGCAGTATTTT CASRSTDTQYF
TRBJ2-7 TRBV7-1 TRBD1 NA TGTGCCAGCAGCTCGGAAACAGGGGGCGCCGGGTACGAGCAGTACTTC CASSSETGGAGYEQYF
TRBJ2-3 TRBV2 NA NA TGTGCCAGCAGTGCCAACCGGGGGGCGACAGATACGCAGTATTTT CASSANRGATDTQYF
TRBJ2-2 TRBV5-5 NA NA TGTGCCAGCAGCTTGGGGCTGGCTCTTAACACCGGGGAGCTGTTTTTT CASSLGLALNTGELFF
TRBJ2-7 TRBV2 TRBD1 few TGTGCCAGCAGCGGCGACAGGGGGATCTCCGAGCAGTACTTC CASSGDRGISEQYF
TRBJ2-7 TRBV12-2 NA few TGTGCAAGACCAATTCGGGCTTACGAGCAGTACTTC CARPIRAYEQYF
TRBJ2-1 TRBV4-3 TRBD2 NA TGCGCCAGCAGCCAAGATTCTAGCGGAAACAATGAGCAGTTCTTC CASSQDSSGNNEQFF
TRBJ2-7 TRBV11-1 NA few TGTGCCAGCAGCAAACACTCCGATAGCTCCTACGAGCAGTACTTC CASSKHSDSSYEQYF
TRBJ1-1 TRBV14 NA NA TGTGCCAGCAGCCAAGTCTTCGGAGCCACTGAAGCTTTCTTT CASSQVFGATEAFF
TRBJ2-3 TRBV2 NA few TGTGCCAGCAGTCCCGACAGGATTAGCACAGATACGCAGTATTTT CASSPDRISTDTQYF
TRBJ2-5 TRBV6-6 NA NA TGTGCCAGCAGGCAGGAAGAGACCCAGTACTTC CASRQEETQYF
TRBJ1-5 TRBV7-3 TRBD1 NA TGTGCCAGCAGCCTCCGGGACAGGGGCCTCCGGGATCAGCCCCAGCATTTT CASSLRDRGLRDQPQHF
TRBJ2-7 TRBV30 TRBD2 NA TGTGCCTGGAGTGTTGAGAGCGGGAGTTTCGAGCAGTACTTC CAWSVESGSFEQYF
TRBJ1-5 TRBV11-3 NA NA TGTGCCAGCAGCTTCAGCGATAGCAATCAGCCCCAGCATTTT CASSFSDSNQPQHF
TRBJ2-7 TRBV11-2 NA NA TGTGCCAGCAGCCTGGGGCGGGACACCCCCTACGAGCAGTACTTC CASSLGRDTPYEQYF
TRBJ2-7 TRBV5-4 NA NA TGTGCCAGCAGTACGACTAGCTACGAGCAGTACTTC CASSTTSYEQYF
TRBJ2-3 TRBV3-1 TRBD2 NA TGTGCCAGCAGCCCAAGCGGGAGGACGACAGATACGCAGTATTTT CASSPSGRTTDTQYF
TRBJ2-5 TRBV11-1 NA NA TGTGCCAGCAGCTTCATGGGGGGTGCGGAGACCCAGTACTTC CASSFMGGAETQYF
TRBJ2-7 TRBV11-2 NA once TGTGCCAGCAGCTTAGGGGCAGGGTTGCGCGAGCAGTACTTC CASSLGAGLREQYF
TRBJ2-1 TRBV6-4 NA NA TGTGCCAGCAGTGACTCGGGGTACAATGAGCAGTTCTTC CASSDSGYNEQFF
TRBJ2-3 TRBV11-3 NA NA TGTGCCAGCAGCCCCTTCGGGGATACGCAGTATTTT CASSPFGDTQYF
TRBJ1-5 TRBV20-1 TRBD1 NA TGCAGTGCTAGCTATATATGGGACAGGGGAGAGCCCCAGCATTTT CSASYIWDRGEPQHF
TRBJ2-1 TRBV4-2 NA few TGTGCCAGCAGCCAAGATCAGGGGTCGGTGAATGAGCAGTTCTTC CASSQDQGSVNEQFF
TRBJ2-5 TRBV4-2 NA NA TGTGCCAGCAGCCAATTCCTGGGGCAGGGGGGAGAGACCCAGTACTTC CASSQFLGQGGETQYF
TRBJ2-3 TRBV5-1 NA NA TGCGCCAGCAGCCTTGACACAGATACGCAGTATTTT CASSLDTDTQYF
TRBJ2-5 TRBV2 NA NA TGTGCCAGCAGTGCTAGGAGGGGCTCCGGAGAGACCCAGTACTTC CASSARRGSGETQYF
TRBJ1-3 TRBV2 TRBD1 NA TGTGCCAGCATTGGACAGGGCTACACCATATATTTT CASIGQGYTIYF
TRBJ2-3 TRBV30 NA NA TGTGCCCGAGGAAGACCCACAGATACGCAGTATTTT CARGRPTDTQYF
TRBJ1-5 TRBV6-1 NA few TGTGCCAGACGACAGCCGCCCCAGCCCCAGCATTTT CARRQPPQPQHF
TRBJ2-4 TRBV20-1 NA few TGCAGTGCTTCCCCCCGGGGGGCTTCGTACTTC CSASPRGASYF
TRBJ1-1 TRBV15 NA few TGTGCCACCAGCAGAGATCTTGGGACTGAAGCTTTCTTT CATSRDLGTEAFF
TRBJ2-4 TRBV7-2 TRBD1 few TGTGCCAGCAGCTTAGCTCCGACAGGGGTGAAGTACTTC CASSLAPTGVKYF
TRBJ1-6 TRBV15 NA NA TGTGCCACCAGCAGGGAAAACGACAGGAGGCGGAGTAATTCACCCCTCCACTTT CATSRENDRRRSNSPLHF
TRBJ1-2 TRBV29-1 NA few TGCAGCGTTGGCAACGGCTACGGCTACACCTTC CSVGNGYGYTF
TRBJ2-5 TRBV29-1 NA few TGCAGCGGGGACCGGGGGTTGGGGGAGACCCAGTACTTC CSGDRGLGETQYF
TRBJ2-6 TRBV4-1 TRBD1 few TGCGCCAGCAGCCGTACAGGGGCCGGGGCCAACGTCCTGACTTTC CASSRTGAGANVLTF
TRBJ2-3 TRBV15 TRBD1 NA TGTGCCACCAGACGTGACAGGGCCGCAGATACGCAGTATTTT CATRRDRAADTQYF
TRBJ2-7 TRBV11-3 TRBD2 NA TGTGCCAGCAGCCACCTCTCTAGCGGGAGTAGCTCCTACGAGCAGTACTTC CASSHLSSGSSSYEQYF
TRBJ2-4 TRBV12-3/TRBV12-4 NA few TGTGCCTCATCCCCCGGGCCCAAAAACATTCAGTACTTC CASSPGPKNIQYF
TRBJ2-1 TRBV10-3 NA few TGTGCCATCAGTGAGTCGTCCTTTGGGAGGTCCTACAATGAGCAGTTCTTC CAISESSFGRSYNEQFF
TRBJ2-7 TRBV20-1 TRBD1 once TGCAGTGCTAGATTAATGGGGACAGACCACGAGCAGTACTTC CSARLMGTDHEQYF
TRBJ2-7 TRBV4-2 NA NA TGTGCCAGCAGCCAACGACAGGATAGCTCCTACGAGCAGTACTTC CASSQRQDSSYEQYF
TRBJ2-5 TRBV11-2 TRBD2 few TGTGCCAGCAGCCGCGGACTAGCTGATAGGGAGACCCAGTACTTC CASSRGLADRETQYF
TRBJ1-6 TRBV11-3 TRBD1 NA TGTGCCAGCAGCCCGAGGGGCGGACAGGGTTCCACCCTCCACTTT CASSPRGGQGSTLHF